Below, 4 T cell receptor beta chains from the same sample are listed, as sequenced in a study of shared clonotypes between healthy human individuals. Method: immunoSEQ multiplex PCR; TCRdb's copy keeps in-frame clones and lacks some. The sample lists roughly 2 million clones, about 95% occurring once. What was sequenced was naive CD4+ T cells sorted from blood. Subset noted: CD45RA+ positively selected. The receptors were gathered from a man between 18 and 29 years old in good health.

This sequence joins TRBV30 and TRBJ2-7; 14 nucleotides align to TRBD2. The germline V gene has CDR1 GTSNPN and CDR2 SVGIG (reference sequence). V was clipped by 2 bases and J by 7 bases; unmatched bases: 7. The CDR3 sequence is 15 residues long. CDR3 sequence (DNA): TGTGCCTGGAGTACCGGGACTAGCGGGAGCAGTGAGCAGTACTTC. Translated, it gives CAWSTGTSGSSEQYF.

The rearrangement links TRBV4-2 to TRBJ1-2, with D maybe TRBD1 (6 bases). Trimming took off 1 base at V and 2 bases at J, with 11 bases between the two ends. The germline CDR1 and CDR2 sequences are LGHNA and YNFKEQ. CDR3 length: 15 amino acids. The CDR3 DNA reads as TGTGCCAGCAGCCAAGTAACAGGGTCGAACTATGGCTACACCTTC. Translated, it gives CASSQVTGSNYGYTF.

The chain links TRBV6-5 to TRBJ1-1; 9 bases fit TRBD1. This CDR3 spans 14 amino acids. V lost 7 bases and J lost 2; bases outside the gene matches: 5. Germline V gives CDR1 MNHEY, CDR2 SVGAGI. CDR3 DNA: TGTGCCAGCACCCGGGACAGGGAAAACACTGAAGCTTTCTTT. Protein: CASTRDRENTEAFF.

This chain connects TRBV5-1 to TRBJ1-2; no firm D call. Germline V gene sequence: CDR1 SGHRS, CDR2 YFSETQ. The CDR3 is 13 amino acids. Trimming removed 1 base at V and 7 bases at J, with 11 bases between. Here the CDR3 DNA reads TGCGCCAGCAGCTTGCCCGCCGAATCTGGCTACACCTTC. Translating gives CASSLPAESGYTF.